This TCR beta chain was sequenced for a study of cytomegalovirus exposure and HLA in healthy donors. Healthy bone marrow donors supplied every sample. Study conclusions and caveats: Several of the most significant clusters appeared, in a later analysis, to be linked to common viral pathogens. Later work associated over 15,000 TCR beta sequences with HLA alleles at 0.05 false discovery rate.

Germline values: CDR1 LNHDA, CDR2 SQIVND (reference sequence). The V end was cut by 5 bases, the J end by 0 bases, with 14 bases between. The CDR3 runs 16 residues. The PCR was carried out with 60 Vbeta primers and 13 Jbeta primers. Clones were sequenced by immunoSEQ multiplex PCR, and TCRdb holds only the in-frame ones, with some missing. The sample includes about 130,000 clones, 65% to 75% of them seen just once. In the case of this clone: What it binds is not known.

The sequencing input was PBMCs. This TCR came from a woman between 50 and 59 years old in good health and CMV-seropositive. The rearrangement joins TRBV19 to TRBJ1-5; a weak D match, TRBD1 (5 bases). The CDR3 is CASSPPAGYSNQPQHF. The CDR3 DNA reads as TGTGCCAGTAGTCCCCCCGCAGGGTATAGCAATCAGCCCCAGCATTTT.